A single sample gave rise to the 32 T cell receptor beta chains below, sequenced in a study of shared clonotypes between healthy human individuals. Terminally differentiated effector memory CD45RA+ cells were left out of the naive CD8 fraction, which was CD45RO-negative and positively selected for CCR7. The repertoire was sequenced with immunoSEQ multiplex PCR; TCRdb's copy has only in-frame clones and lacks some. Of millions of clones in the sample, about 93% are singletons; the top ten hold under 2%. Sequenced: naive CD8+ T cells from PBMCs. Every receptor here comes from a young man in good health. Some clones in this sample may be carry-over from other donors' samples.

This chain connects TRBV27 to TRBJ2-2; D is ambiguous. CDR1 is MNHEY and CDR2 is SMNVEV in the germline V gene (reference sequence). The CDR3 has 14 residues. The V end lost 8 bases, the J end lost 3 bases, and 13 bases lay between the germline ends. This chain's CDR3 is CASLPGRYTGELFF. DNA for the CDR3: TGTGCCAGCCTACCGGGCAGATACACCGGGGAGCTGTTTTTT.

This clone was seen once. This rearrangement joins TRBV13 to TRBJ2-7; TRBD1 aligns across 7 bases. Germline trimming cut 2 bases from V and 0 bases from J; bases unmatched to any gene: 4. This CDR3 comprises 15 residues. CDR1 and CDR2 from the germline V gene are PRHDT and FYEKMQ (reference sequence). CDR3 coding DNA: TGTGCCAGCAGCTTAAAGGGACAGAACTCCTACGAGCAGTACTTC. Amino acid sequence: CASSLKGQNSYEQYF.

This rearrangement joins TRBV6-1 to TRBJ1-1; D possibly corresponds to TRBD1 (6 bases). Germline-derived CDR1 and CDR2 are MNHNS and SASEGT. V was shortened by 4 bases and J by 4 bases, with 25 bases between the two germline ends. This CDR3 region has 18 residues. CDR3 coding DNA: TGTGCCAGCAGTGTCGTACGCTATCAGGGGTTTCCTGTCACTGAAGCTTTCTTT. Translated, it gives CASSVVRYQGFPVTEAFF.

The chain has TRBV14 and TRBJ2-7; 10 bases are shared with TRBD1. CDR3 length: 15 amino acids. Germline V lookup: CDR1 SGHDN, CDR2 FVKESK. J gave up 3 bases and V 5 bases, and 7 bases lay outside the gene matches. The CDR3 DNA follows: TGTGCCAGCAGCAAGAGGGACAGGGGTATCTACGAGCAGTACTTC. Amino acids: CASSKRDRGIYEQYF. Looking up the rest from reference TRBV14 and TRBJ2-7 gives the full variable domain: EAGVTQFPSHSVIEKGQTVTLRCDPISGHDNLYWYRRVMGKEIKFLLHFVKESKQDESGMPNNRFLAERTGGTYSTLKVQPAELEDSGVYFCASSKRDRGIYEQYFGPGTRLTVT.

This chain uses TRBV28 with TRBJ1-1, with no clear D. This CDR3 contains 17 residues. The germline V gene encodes CDR1 MDHEN and CDR2 SYDVKM. Deletions cut 3 bases from V and 3 bases from J, with 20 bases between. Here the CDR3 DNA reads TGTGCCAGCAGTTTGAGGGATGTGGGCTTCCCGGACACTGAAGCTTTCTTT. Amino acids: CASSLRDVGFPDTEAFF.

V and J are TRBV5-4 and TRBJ2-7, with 7 bases that match TRBD2. Germline CDR1 SGHNT, CDR2 YYREEE (reference sequence). This CDR3 has 14 residues. Unmatched junction bases numbered 6, after V lost 2 bases and J lost 4 bases. This CDR3 reads CASSLNWGGYEQYF. CDR3 coding DNA: TGTGCCAGCAGCTTAAACTGGGGGGGTTACGAGCAGTACTTC.

J is TRBJ2-2 and V is TRBV27; D gene ambiguous. CDR3 size: 11 residues. Per the germline V gene, CDR1 is MNHEY and CDR2 is SMNVEV (reference sequence). The V gene lost 5 bases and the J gene lost 7 bases, with 5 bases spanning the gap. The CDR3 DNA follows: TGTGCCAGCAGTCACGGCGGGGAGCTGTTTTTT. Amino acid sequence: CASSHGGELFF.

V usage is TRBV6-1 and J usage is TRBJ2-7, with 9 bases lining up with TRBD2. CDR3 length: 16 residues. In germline, CDR1 is MNHNS, CDR2 SASEGT. Trimming cost V 4 bases and J 0 bases; bases outside gene matches: 7. The CDR3, as DNA: TGTGCCAGCAGTGGCAGACTAGCGGAGCCCTCCTACGAGCAGTACTTC. Translated, it gives CASSGRLAEPSYEQYF.

This clone has only one observation. V and J are TRBV27 and TRBJ1-4, with 7 bases identical to TRBD1. The V gene's germline CDR1 is MNHEY and CDR2 SMNVEV (reference sequence). The CDR3 extends over 14 amino acids. With 10 bases clipped from V and 4 bases from J, the junction kept 9 bases outside the gene matches. The CDR3 spells CATSGGLLNEKLFF. In DNA, the CDR3 is TGTGCCACTTCAGGGGGGCTTCTTAATGAAAAACTGTTTTTT.

The chain is built from TRBV19 and TRBJ2-1; perhaps D is TRBD1 or TRBD2 (5 bases each). Germline-derived CDR1 and CDR2 are LNHDA and SQIVND (reference sequence). Trimming removed 5 bases from V and 8 bases from J, with 16 bases in between. This CDR3 has 14 residues. The CDR3 region has the DNA TGTGCCAGTAGTGCCCGAGGGGCGCAAGATGAGCAGTTCTTC. Translation gives CASSARGAQDEQFF.

The chain combines TRBV7-9 with TRBJ2-5; D not resolved. The length of the CDR3 is 11 residues. Trimming took 10 bases from V and 1 from J, leaving 7 bases between them. Looked up from germline, CDR1 is SEHNR and CDR2 is FQNEAQ (reference sequence). This chain's CDR3 is CATGRQETQYF. For the CDR3, the DNA is TGTGCCACCGGTCGCCAAGAGACCCAGTACTTC.

The rearrangement uses TRBV6-1 and TRBJ1-2, with 12 nucleotides matching TRBD1. In germline, CDR1 is MNHNS, CDR2 SASEGT. V lost 4 bases, J lost 2 bases, and 11 bases stayed unmatched. This CDR3 region has 18 residues. CDR3 bases: TGTGCCAGCAGTGCCCGGGACAGGGGGCAACAAATAAACTATGGCTACACCTTC. Amino acid sequence: CASSARDRGQQINYGYTF.

The chain carries TRBV7-9 and TRBJ2-7; no firm D call. The CDR3 consists of 16 residues. The germline V gene encodes CDR1 SEHNR and CDR2 FQNEAQ (reference sequence). Trimming took off 0 bases at V and 0 bases at J, with 12 bases between the two ends. The CDR3 sequence is CASSLAPRVGSYEQYF. In nucleotides, the CDR3 is TGTGCCAGCAGCTTAGCTCCAAGGGTGGGCTCCTACGAGCAGTACTTC.

This chain uses TRBV5-1 with TRBJ2-2, with D uncertain. V lost 7 bases, J lost 3 bases, and 7 bases lay in between. Germline CDR1 is SGHRS and CDR2 is YFSETQ. The CDR3 length is 12 residues. The CDR3 DNA is TGCGCCAGCCCCGCCGACACCGGGGAGCTGTTTTTT. Translation gives CASPADTGELFF.

In its sample, this clone was seen once. The rearrangement uses TRBV4-1 and TRBJ1-5; TRBD1 aligns across 8 bases. CDR1 and CDR2 (germline): MGHRA, YSYEKL. The J segment lost 4 bases and the V segment lost 3 bases, leaving 5 bases of the junction unmatched. This CDR3 region has 15 residues. This CDR3 is CASSQNNRGNQPQHF. CDR3 sequence (DNA): TGCGCCAGCAGCCAGAACAACAGGGGGAATCAGCCCCAGCATTTT.

This clone was recorded only once. The gene calls are TRBV29-1 and TRBJ2-7; 9 nucleotides match TRBD1. CDR3 length: 12 amino acids. V lost 7 bases, J lost 5 bases, and 6 bases stayed unmatched. The V gene's germline CDR1 is SQVTM and CDR2 ANQGSEA. CDR3 bases: TGCAGCGCCGGGACAGGGATCCACGAGCAGTACTTC. Amino acid sequence: CSAGTGIHEQYF.

The chain joins TRBV25-1 to TRBJ2-5; D is undetermined. The CDR3 length is 10 residues. Germline loops: CDR1 MGHDK, CDR2 SYGVNS. Trimming left V 8 bases short and J 5 bases short, with 6 bases between. Here the CDR3 DNA reads TGTGCCAGCGATGGGGAGACCCAGTACTTC. Amino acid sequence: CASDGETQYF.

This rearrangement joins TRBV11-3 to TRBJ2-1; no definite D call. The ends were cut back, 6 bases at V and 1 base at J, with 10 bases in the middle. Germline assignment: CDR1 SGHNT and CDR2 YENEEA. The length of the CDR3 is 14 residues. The CDR3 bases are TGTGCCAGCAGTGATAGGGCTTCCTACAATGAGCAGTTCTTC. It yields the protein CASSDRASYNEQFF.

This clone has only one observation. The chain employs TRBV4-3 and TRBJ2-7; tentatively, D is TRBD2 (6 bases). V lost 2 bases and J lost 4, with 18 bases in between. Germline CDR1 is LGHNA and CDR2 is YSLEER. The CDR3 contains 16 residues. This CDR3 reads CASSQSSGVEGYEQYF. The CDR3 DNA is TGCGCCAGCAGCCAATCCTCGGGAGTGGAGGGATACGAGCAGTACTTC.

The chain links TRBV7-9 to TRBJ2-5; TRBD1 might be the D (6 bases). Germline CDR1 is SEHNR and CDR2 is FQNEAQ (reference sequence). Trimming removed 2 bases at V and 5 bases at J, with 12 bases between. There are 14 residues in the CDR3. CDR3 bases: TGTGCCAGCAGCTTAAGGCTAGGGGGTGAGACCCAGTACTTC. This sequence encodes CASSLRLGGETQYF.

This chain links TRBV6-1 with TRBJ2-7, with 8 positions matching TRBD1. The CDR3 consists of 15 residues. V lost 5 bases and J lost 5; bases outside the gene matches: 11. From germline, CDR1 is MNHNS and CDR2 SASEGT. The CDR3 DNA reads TGTGCCAGCAGTCCCAGGGGGCTTTCTCTCCACGAGCAGTACTTC. Translating it yields CASSPRGLSLHEQYF.

For this clone: Other DNA sequences in the same sample also yield this CDR3. This rearrangement joins TRBV27 to TRBJ1-1; no clear D gene. Trimming removed 3 bases from V and 1 base from J, with 9 bases in between. The CDR3 runs to 14 residues. The germline V gene encodes CDR1 MNHEY and CDR2 SMNVEV (reference sequence). DNA for the CDR3: TGTGCCAGCAGTTTTTCGGGCCCGAACACTGAAGCTTTCTTT. Translated: CASSFSGPNTEAFF.

This chain joins TRBV11-2 and TRBJ2-5, with no clear D. Trimming pared 0 bases from V and 9 bases from J, leaving 17 bases between. The germline V gene has CDR1 SGHAT and CDR2 FQNNGV. The CDR3 has 15 residues. The CDR3 coding sequence is TGTGCCAGCAGCTTAGATGGCGGTCTTCAGAGACCCCAGTACTTC. Its translation is CASSLDGGLQRPQYF.

The V and J genes are TRBV29-1 and TRBJ2-1, with TRBD2 matching 9 bases. The CDR3 is made up of 16 amino acids. The junction had 9 bases not matched to a gene; V was cut back by 4 bases and J by 2 bases. Germline V gene lookup returns CDR1 SQVTM and CDR2 ANQGSEA. CDR3 DNA sequence: TGCAGCGTTGTCGGGCTAGCGGGGCTCGCCTACAATGAGCAGTTCTTC. Protein product: CSVVGLAGLAYNEQFF.

The V gene is TRBV4-3, the J gene TRBJ2-1; D gene unclear. CDR1 LGHNA and CDR2 YSLEER come from the germline V gene. V dropped 1 base and J dropped 7 bases, with 14 bases sitting between them. This CDR3 contains 15 residues. CDR3 coding DNA: TGCGCCAGCAGCCAAGTTGTGTGGGGTTTGAATGAGCAGTTCTTC. Translation: CASSQVVWGLNEQFF.

This clone showed up just once. The gene calls are TRBV19 and TRBJ1-5; 8 bases fit TRBD1. Germline assignment: CDR1 LNHDA and CDR2 SQIVND (reference sequence). The junction had 7 bases not matched to a gene; V was cut back by 6 bases and J by 6 bases. This CDR3 is built from 14 residues. CDR3 residues: CASRSRGLGQPQHF. The CDR3 bases are TGTGCCAGTAGATCCAGGGGGCTGGGTCAGCCCCAGCATTTT.

This chain connects TRBV9 to TRBJ1-2; 7 nucleotides match TRBD1. V was clipped by 4 bases and J by 3 bases; unmatched bases: 9. The CDR3 is made up of 15 amino acids. Looked up from germline, CDR1 is SGDLS and CDR2 is YYNGEE. The CDR3 nucleotides read TGTGCCAGCAGCACCAACCGGGACAGCGACTATGGCTACACCTTC. This sequence encodes CASSTNRDSDYGYTF.

V and J are TRBV5-1 and TRBJ2-5; D possibly matches TRBD1 or TRBD2 (5 bases each). Trimming shortened V by 6 bases and J by 4 bases, and 10 bases separated the two germline ends. The CDR3 spans 12 residues. Germline assignment: CDR1 SGHRS and CDR2 YFSETQ. The CDR3 sequence is CASMGEGETQYF. Here the CDR3 DNA reads TGCGCCAGCATGGGGGAAGGAGAGACCCAGTACTTC.

The chain has TRBV19 and TRBJ1-5; D call uncertain. Germline V gene sequence: CDR1 LNHDA, CDR2 SQIVND (reference sequence). This CDR3 spans 12 amino acids. The V gene lost 6 bases and the J gene lost 4 bases, with 7 bases spanning the gap. This CDR3 is CASRDRNQPQHF. CDR3 sequence (DNA): TGTGCCAGTAGGGATCGGAATCAGCCCCAGCATTTT. The whole variable domain, remainder taken from reference TRBV19 and TRBJ1-5, is DGGITQSPKYLFRKEGQNVTLSCEQNLNHDAMYWYRQDPGQGLRLIYYSQIVNDFQKGDIAEGYSVSREKKESFPLTVTSAQKNPTAFYLCASRDRNQPQHFGDGTRLSIL.

The V call is TRBV2, the J call TRBJ2-7; no firm D call. Trimming took off 8 bases at V and 2 bases at J, with 7 bases between the two ends. CDR3 length: 11 residues. Germline-derived CDR1 and CDR2 are SNHLY and FYNNEI. The CDR3 spells CASFNTYEQYF. In nucleotides, the CDR3 is TGTGCCAGCTTTAATACCTACGAGCAGTACTTC.

V gene TRBV28 combines with J gene TRBJ2-7; 8 nucleotides match TRBD1. This CDR3 spans 15 amino acids. Germline V gene lookup returns CDR1 MDHEN and CDR2 SYDVKM. Trimming at V came to 5 bases and at J to 0 bases, leaving 6 bases not matched to a gene. This chain's CDR3 is CASSLGQALSYEQYF. DNA for the CDR3: TGTGCCAGCAGTCTGGGACAGGCCCTCTCCTACGAGCAGTACTTC.

The chain is built from TRBV2 and TRBJ2-5; D call uncertain. CDR3 length: 13 residues. Per the germline V gene, CDR1 is SNHLY and CDR2 is FYNNEI. CDR3 sequence reads: CSIEFKRQETQYF. In DNA, the CDR3 is TGTTCCATCGAATTCAAACGGCAAGAGACCCAGTACTTC.